The following is a T cell receptor beta chain sequence with its context. The antigen remains unidentified. Deep level was the assay's run setting. Sequencing used immunoSEQ multiplex PCR; TCRdb keeps in-frame clones, though not all of them. The table records millions of clones, 93% of them present only once. V was trimmed by 4 bases and J by 6 bases, leaving 11 bases between them. The germline gives CDR1 SGHTA, CDR2 FQGNSA. The CDR3 consists of 13 residues. This specimen belongs to a study of shared clonotypes between healthy human individuals. At the level of the study: CD4 naive cells filled three plates per donor, CD4 memory three, CD8 naive two and CD8 memory one. Study results and limitations: Naive subsets generally exceeded memory subsets in estimated richness.

Specimen: naive CD4+ T cells from PBMCs. Regarding subset: CD45RA+ positively selected. The V gene is TRBV7-2, the J gene TRBJ2-3; D remains ambiguous. The source of this sequence is a man aged 18 to 29 in good health. Some clones in this sample may be carry-over from other donors' samples. This CDR3 reads CASSSPPVDTQYF. CDR3 bases: TGTGCCAGCAGCTCCCCCCCGGTTGATACGCAGTATTTT.